Presented here are 29 T cell receptor beta chains from one specimen sequenced in a study of blood T cell repertoires in COVID-19. Assay used: immunoSEQ multiplex PCR; TCRdb lists only in-frame clones, some missing. The data contain approximately 100,000 clones, about 91% of them singletons. Sequencing input: peripheral blood. The receptor set was obtained from a human donor in a cohort sampled during active COVID-19.

The chain employs TRBV19 and TRBJ1-1, with a weak D call TRBD1 (6 bases). The CDR3 spans 11 residues. The V gene's germline CDR1 is LNHDA and CDR2 SQIVND (reference sequence). V gave up 7 bases and J gave up 5 bases, with 8 bases separating them. The CDR3 spells CASKQGTEAFF. The CDR3 nucleotides read TGTGCCAGTAAACAGGGTACTGAAGCTTTCTTT. Drawing the rest from reference TRBV19 and TRBJ1-1, the complete variable domain is DGGITQSPKYLFRKEGQNVTLSCEQNLNHDAMYWYRQDPGQGLRLIYYSQIVNDFQKGDIAEGYSVSREKKESFPLTVTSAQKNPTAFYLCASKQGTEAFFGQGTRLTVV.

The chain recombines TRBV7-9 with TRBJ2-1, with 9 nucleotides matching TRBD2. This CDR3 contains 17 residues. J was trimmed by 9 bases and V by 1 base; bases with no gene match: 13. CDR1 SEHNR and CDR2 FQNEAQ come from the germline V gene (reference sequence). The CDR3 is CASSLVSGSGRRGEQFF. CDR3 bases: TGTGCCAGCAGCTTAGTTTCCGGGAGCGGGAGGAGGGGTGAGCAGTTCTTC.

The chain is built from TRBV27 and TRBJ2-7, with D unresolved. The V gene lost 3 bases and the J gene lost 6 bases, with 18 bases spanning the gap. The germline CDR1 and CDR2 sequences are MNHEY and SMNVEV (reference sequence). The CDR3 sequence is 15 residues long. DNA for the CDR3: TGTGCCAGCAGTTTCGGTACAGCCCTTAAGGCCGAGCAGTACTTC. Its translation is CASSFGTALKAEQYF.

This sequence joins TRBV7-9 and TRBJ1-2, with a tentative D call TRBD1 (5 bases). Germline V gives CDR1 SEHNR, CDR2 FQNEAQ (reference sequence). The CDR3 runs 16 residues. Trimming cost V 1 base and J 4 bases, with 16 bases left between them. CDR3 region: CASSLGRLGEAYGYTF. The CDR3 region has the DNA TGTGCCAGCAGCTTAGGAAGGCTGGGGGAGGCCTATGGCTACACCTTC.

The chain couples TRBV4-2 to TRBJ2-7; 11 bases fit TRBD2. The V gene's germline CDR1 is LGHNA and CDR2 YNFKEQ. J lost 3 bases, V lost 4 bases, and 2 bases had no gene match. The CDR3 has 14 amino acids. CDR3 DNA: TGTGCCAGCAGCCCTGGACTAGCGGGCTACGAGCAGTACTTC. This translates into CASSPGLAGYEQYF.

The V gene is TRBV5-4, the J gene TRBJ1-2; perhaps TRBD1 as D (6 bases). The germline V and J ends were trimmed by 6 bases and 8 bases, with 20 bases remaining between them. Germline loops: CDR1 SGHNT, CDR2 YYREEE (reference sequence). This CDR3 has 14 residues. The CDR3 DNA reads as TGTGCCAGCATCGTACGTGGGGGCGGCAGGGGCTACACCTTC. Its translation is CASIVRGGGRGYTF.

The chain carries TRBV3-1 (or the pseudogene TRBV3-2) and TRBJ2-3; 9 nucleotides match TRBD1. This CDR3 contains 15 residues. Unmatched junction bases numbered 6, after V lost 1 base and J lost 7 bases. Germline V CDR1 and CDR2: LGHDT, YNNKEL (reference sequence). This chain's CDR3 is CASSQGLQGANTQYF. The CDR3 region has the DNA TGTGCCAGCAGCCAAGGACTACAGGGGGCAAATACGCAGTATTTT.

The chain has TRBV5-1 and TRBJ2-7; D may be TRBD2 (7 bases). V was pared by 7 bases and J by 5 bases, with 19 bases between. CDR3 length: 14 amino acids. CDR1 SGHRS and CDR2 YFSETQ come from the germline V gene. Written as DNA, the CDR3 is TGCGCCAGCCGAGCGTGGGGAGGGGGTAACGAGCAGTACTTC. Translating gives CASRAWGGGNEQYF.

The V gene is TRBV7-2, the J gene TRBJ2-2; unclear D gene. Germline CDR1 and CDR2: SGHTA and FQGNSA. The CDR3 runs to 13 residues. V was cut by 5 bases and J by 5 bases, with 9 bases left in between. This CDR3 is CASSRDGTGELFF. Here the CDR3 DNA reads TGTGCCAGCAGCCGTGACGGGACCGGGGAGCTGTTTTTT.

V is TRBV30 and J is TRBJ1-1, with a weak D call TRBD1 (6 bases). This CDR3 has 15 amino acids. Deletions cut 0 bases from V and 12 bases from J, with 23 bases between. Germline V lookup: CDR1 GTSNPN, CDR2 SVGIG (reference sequence). The CDR3 loop is CAWSVFGRDTGFPFF. CDR3 nucleotide sequence: TGTGCCTGGAGTGTTTTCGGTAGGGACACCGGTTTTCCTTTCTTT.

This sequence joins TRBV30 and TRBJ1-1, with 7 positions matching TRBD1. V was pared by 3 bases and J by 3 bases, with 4 bases of the junction left unmatched. Germline assignment: CDR1 GTSNPN and CDR2 SVGIG (reference sequence). The length of the CDR3 is 13 residues. In nucleotides, the CDR3 is TGTGCCTGGAGCACACAGGGGTACACTGAAGCTTTCTTT. Residues: CAWSTQGYTEAFF.

The CDR3 sequence: CASSQEGQPFYGYTF. The CDR3 coding sequence is TGCGCCAGCAGCCAAGAGGGACAGCCTTTCTATGGCTACACCTTC. The chain combines TRBV4-3 with TRBJ1-2; 7 nucleotides line up with TRBD1. V was clipped by 0 bases and J by 4 bases; unmatched bases: 5. There are 15 residues in the CDR3. Germline V gives CDR1 LGHNA, CDR2 YSLEER.

The J gene is TRBJ1-2, the V gene TRBV7-2; 10 bases are shared with TRBD1. Per germline, CDR1 SGHTA and CDR2 FQGNSA. This CDR3 is 17 amino acids long. Unmatched junction bases numbered 18, after V lost 4 bases and J lost 10 bases. For the CDR3, the DNA is TGTGCCAGCAGCTCCCTCTATACCGGGACAGGGGTCGTCTTCTACACCTTC. Its protein product is CASSSLYTGTGVVFYTF.

The chain joins TRBV14 to TRBJ2-1; possible D gene TRBD2, 6 bases. This CDR3 region has 13 residues. Germline V CDR1 and CDR2: SGHDN, FVKESK. Trimming took off 4 bases at V and 15 bases at J, with 19 bases between the two ends. DNA for the CDR3: TGTGCCAGCAGCCCGAGCAGAGCGCCCGGGGGGTTCTTC. It yields the protein CASSPSRAPGGFF.

The V and J genes are TRBV3-1 (or the pseudogene TRBV3-2) and TRBJ1-1; possibly TRBD1 for D (6 bases). V was shortened by 8 bases and J by 7 bases, with 14 bases between the two germline ends. Per germline, CDR1 LGHDT and CDR2 YNNKEL (reference sequence). This CDR3 is built from 12 residues. The CDR3 DNA sequence: TGTGCCAGCTCCCGGACAGAGGGTGAAGCTTTCTTT. Its translation: CASSRTEGEAFF.

This clone is a singleton in its sample. The chain uses TRBV24-1 and TRBJ2-1, with D perhaps matching TRBD1 (6 bases). The CDR3 has 13 residues. The V gene lost 5 bases and the J gene lost 11 bases, with 15 bases spanning the gap. Germline CDR1 is KGHDR and CDR2 is SFDVKD. CDR3 protein: CATSGQDYKKQFF. For the CDR3, the DNA is TGTGCCACCAGTGGACAGGATTATAAAAAGCAGTTCTTC.

The chain employs TRBV10-3 and TRBJ1-1; weak D call: TRBD1 (5 bases). Between the trimmed V and J ends, which lost 0 bases and 1 base, there was a span of 12 bases. CDR1 and CDR2 from the germline V gene are ENHRY and SYGVKD. The CDR3 runs 16 residues. DNA of the CDR3: TGTGCCATCAGTGAGTCGACGGGGGGAGGGAACACTGAAGCTTTCTTT. Protein sequence: CAISESTGGGNTEAFF.

The chain recombines TRBV15 with TRBJ2-3, with no clear D. Trimming left V 0 bases short and J 3 bases short, with 7 bases between. Germline V gene lookup returns CDR1 LNHNV and CDR2 YYDKDF (reference sequence). The CDR3 contains 14 residues. As DNA, the CDR3 is TGTGCCACCAGCAGAGACGGAGATACAGATACGCAGTATTTT. The encoded protein is CATSRDGDTDTQYF.

The V gene is TRBV20-1, the J gene TRBJ2-1; D uncertain. With 8 bases removed from V and 7 bases from J, the gap between germline ends came to 12 bases. The CDR3 loop spans 11 amino acids. Germline V CDR1 and CDR2: DFQATT, SNEGSKA (reference sequence). CDR3 loop: CSCGKGNEQFF. The CDR3 DNA reads TGCAGTTGCGGAAAAGGTAATGAGCAGTTCTTC.

This clone was seen only a few times. The rearrangement uses TRBV7-2 and TRBJ2-5; D is unclear. With 1 base removed from V and 1 base from J, the gap between germline ends came to 13 bases. The CDR3 sequence is 16 residues long. Germline V gene lookup returns CDR1 SGHTA and CDR2 FQGNSA. CDR3 in amino acids: CASSLGPLMAQETQYF. The CDR3 region has the DNA TGTGCCAGCAGCTTAGGCCCCTTAATGGCCCAAGAGACCCAGTACTTC.

This clone was seen a single time. V and J are TRBV25-1 and TRBJ2-7; no clear D gene. The V gene's germline CDR1 is MGHDK and CDR2 SYGVNS. There are 15 residues in the CDR3. The V gene lost 6 bases and the J gene lost 3 bases, with 18 bases spanning the gap. The CDR3 sequence is CASSPTQLPGYEQYF. The CDR3 nucleotides are TGTGCCAGCAGCCCCACCCAGCTCCCAGGCTACGAGCAGTACTTC.

The CDR3 loop reads CASSFRGTDTQYF. CDR3 sequence (DNA): TGCGCCAGCAGCTTCCGGGGCACAGATACGCAGTATTTT. V and J are TRBV5-1 and TRBJ2-3; no definite D call. The length of the CDR3 is 13 residues. V was trimmed by 2 bases and J by 1 base, leaving 5 bases between them. CDR1 is SGHRS, CDR2 YFSETQ, per germline.

The genes are TRBV27 and TRBJ2-1; 7 bases line up with TRBD1. The ends lost 3 bases at V and 4 bases at J; junction bases unmatched: 6. The CDR3 extends over 15 amino acids. Germline loops: CDR1 MNHEY, CDR2 SMNVEV (reference sequence). CDR3 sequence reads: CASSLVWGQYNEQFF. For the CDR3, the DNA is TGTGCCAGCAGTTTGGTCTGGGGACAGTACAATGAGCAGTTCTTC.

J is TRBJ1-5 and V is TRBV5-6; tentatively, D is TRBD1 (5 bases). The germline V gene has CDR1 SGHDT and CDR2 YYEEEE. The CDR3 runs to 15 residues. Trimming left V 0 bases short and J 4 bases short, with 11 bases between. The CDR3 DNA reads TGTGCCAGCAGCTTGGGGCAGGGACTAAATCAGCCCCAGCATTTT. Protein: CASSLGQGLNQPQHF.

The chain is built from TRBV7-9 and TRBJ2-3; no clear D. Germline lookup yields CDR1 SEHNR and CDR2 FQNEAQ (reference sequence). V shed 1 base and J shed 4 bases, with 12 bases lying between them. The CDR3 contains 15 residues. CDR3 amino acids: CASSLVARQADTQYF. Written as DNA, the CDR3 is TGTGCCAGCAGCTTAGTCGCCCGCCAGGCAGATACGCAGTATTTT.

This sequence joins TRBV11-3 and TRBJ2-2, with D possibly being TRBD2 (6 bases). The germline V and J ends were trimmed by 5 bases and 3 bases, with 19 bases remaining between them. The CDR3 has 17 amino acids. CDR1 SGHNT and CDR2 YENEEA come from the germline V gene. The DNA of the CDR3 is TGTGCCAGCAGCCCAACATCAGCGGGTTTATACACCGGGGAGCTGTTTTTT. Amino acids: CASSPTSAGLYTGELFF.

J is TRBJ2-1 and V is TRBV11-2; 10 nucleotides align to TRBD2. This CDR3 region has 17 residues. Germline V gene lookup returns CDR1 SGHAT and CDR2 FQNNGV. Germline trimming cut 3 bases from V and 5 bases from J; bases unmatched to any gene: 10. CDR3 sequence reads: CASSLGFSGRANNEQFF. In DNA, the CDR3 is TGTGCCAGCAGCTTGGGATTCAGCGGGAGGGCCAACAATGAGCAGTTCTTC. The entire variable domain, with the rest obtained from reference TRBV11-2 and TRBJ2-1, is as follows: EAGVAQSPRYKIIEKRQSVAFWCNPISGHATLYWYQQILGQGPKLLIQFQNNGVVDDSQLPKDRFSAERLKGVDSTLKIQPAKLEDSAVYLCASSLGFSGRANNEQFFGPGTRLTVL.

This clone came up a few times. J is TRBJ2-5 and V is TRBV5-4; 11 nucleotides match TRBD2. Trimming cost V 2 bases and J 5 bases; bases outside gene matches: 5. The CDR3 consists of 15 residues. Germline V gene sequence: CDR1 SGHNT, CDR2 YYREEE (reference sequence). CDR3 bases: TGTGCCAGCAGCTTTCTAGCGGGAGGTCTGGAGACCCAGTACTTC. This gives the protein CASSFLAGGLETQYF.

This sequence joins TRBV10-2 and TRBJ1-4; D perhaps matches TRBD1 (6 bases). This CDR3 has 14 residues. CDR1 WSHSY and CDR2 SAAADI come from the germline V gene. The V end lost 6 bases, the J end lost 0 bases, and 8 bases lay between the germline ends. CDR3: CASRKGATNEKLFF. CDR3 sequence (DNA): TGCGCCAGCAGGAAGGGGGCAACTAATGAAAAACTGTTTTTT.